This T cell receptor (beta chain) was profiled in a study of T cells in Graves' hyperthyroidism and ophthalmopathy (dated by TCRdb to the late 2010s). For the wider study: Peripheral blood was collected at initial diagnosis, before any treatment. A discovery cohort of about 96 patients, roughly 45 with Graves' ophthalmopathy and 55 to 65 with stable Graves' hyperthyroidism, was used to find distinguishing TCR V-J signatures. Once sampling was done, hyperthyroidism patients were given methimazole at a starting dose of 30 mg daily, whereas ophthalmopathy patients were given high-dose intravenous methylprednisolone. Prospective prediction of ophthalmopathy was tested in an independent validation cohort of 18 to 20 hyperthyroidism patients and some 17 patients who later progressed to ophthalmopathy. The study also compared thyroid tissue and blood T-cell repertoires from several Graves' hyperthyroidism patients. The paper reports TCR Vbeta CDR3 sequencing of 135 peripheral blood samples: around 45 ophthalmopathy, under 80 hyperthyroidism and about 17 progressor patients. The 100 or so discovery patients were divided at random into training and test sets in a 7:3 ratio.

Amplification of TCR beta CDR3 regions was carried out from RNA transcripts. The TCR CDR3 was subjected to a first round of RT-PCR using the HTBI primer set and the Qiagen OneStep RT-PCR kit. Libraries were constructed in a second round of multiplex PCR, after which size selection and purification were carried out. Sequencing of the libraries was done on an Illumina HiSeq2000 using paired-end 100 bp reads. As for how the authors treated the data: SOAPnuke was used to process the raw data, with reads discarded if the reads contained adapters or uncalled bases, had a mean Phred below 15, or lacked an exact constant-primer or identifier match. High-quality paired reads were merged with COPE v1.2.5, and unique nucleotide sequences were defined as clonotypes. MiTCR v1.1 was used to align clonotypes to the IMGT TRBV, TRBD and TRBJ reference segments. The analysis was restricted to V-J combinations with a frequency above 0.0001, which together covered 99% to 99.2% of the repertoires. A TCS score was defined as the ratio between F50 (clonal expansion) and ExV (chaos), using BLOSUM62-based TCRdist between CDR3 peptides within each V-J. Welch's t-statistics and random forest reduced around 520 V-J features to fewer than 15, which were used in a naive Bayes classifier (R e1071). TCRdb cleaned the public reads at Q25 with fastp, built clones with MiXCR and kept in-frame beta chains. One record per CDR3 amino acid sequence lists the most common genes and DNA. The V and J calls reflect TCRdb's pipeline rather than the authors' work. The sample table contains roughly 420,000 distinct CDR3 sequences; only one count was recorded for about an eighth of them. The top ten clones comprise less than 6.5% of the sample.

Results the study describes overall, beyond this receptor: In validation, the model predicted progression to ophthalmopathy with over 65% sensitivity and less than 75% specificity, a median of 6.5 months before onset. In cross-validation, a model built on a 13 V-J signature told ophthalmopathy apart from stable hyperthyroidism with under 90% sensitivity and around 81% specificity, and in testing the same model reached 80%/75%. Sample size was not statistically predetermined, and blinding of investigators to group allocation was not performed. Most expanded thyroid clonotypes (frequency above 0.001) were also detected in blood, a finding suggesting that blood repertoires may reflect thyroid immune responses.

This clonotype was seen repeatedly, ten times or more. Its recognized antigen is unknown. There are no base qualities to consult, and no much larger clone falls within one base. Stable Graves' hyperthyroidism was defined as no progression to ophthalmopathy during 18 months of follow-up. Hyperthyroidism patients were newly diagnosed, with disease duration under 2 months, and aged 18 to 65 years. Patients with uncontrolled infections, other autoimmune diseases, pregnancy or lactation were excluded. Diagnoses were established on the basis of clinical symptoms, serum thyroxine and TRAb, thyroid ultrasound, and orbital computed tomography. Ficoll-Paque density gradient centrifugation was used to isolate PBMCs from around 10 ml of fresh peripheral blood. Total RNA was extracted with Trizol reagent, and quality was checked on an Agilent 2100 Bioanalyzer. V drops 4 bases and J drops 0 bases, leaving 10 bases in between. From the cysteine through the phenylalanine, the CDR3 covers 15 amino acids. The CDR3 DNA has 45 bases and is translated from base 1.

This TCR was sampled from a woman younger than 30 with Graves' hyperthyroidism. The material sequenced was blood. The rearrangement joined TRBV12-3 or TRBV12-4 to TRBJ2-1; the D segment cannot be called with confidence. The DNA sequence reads TGTGCCAGCAGTTCCCCCCAGGTCTCCTACAATGAGCAGTTCTTC. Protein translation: CASSSPQVSYNEQFF.